This entry concerns a single T cell receptor beta chain. As yet, its antigen is unknown. This entry is derived from a study of shared clonotypes between healthy human individuals. Study-level findings and limits: Represented genetic and exposure-history diversity was restricted by having few donors.

CD45RO negativity and positive selection for CCR7 defined naive CD8 cells, a population that excluded terminally differentiated effector memory CD45RA+ cells. CDR3 length equals 13 residues. Germline loops: CDR1 SNHLY, CDR2 FYNNEI. The germline V and J ends were trimmed by 6 bases and 8 bases, with 13 bases remaining between them. Over several immunoSEQ plates, each subset's genomic DNA was distributed in even portions. TCRdb's copy holds only in-frame clones and misses some; the assay was immunoSEQ multiplex PCR. The table includes about 1,800,000 clones, approximately 94% detected once. The specimen was naive CD8+ T cells sorted from blood. The clonotype was recovered from a man younger than 35 in good health. The chain recombines TRBV2 with TRBJ1-4; D is unresolved. This chain's CDR3 is CASRNVIGEKLFF. DNA of the CDR3: TGTGCCAGCAGAAATGTAATCGGGGAAAAACTGTTTTTT.